A selection of T cell receptor beta chains follows, all from one sample in a study of CD8+ T cells in alopecia areata. Here immunoSEQ multiplex PCR was the method, and the copy in TCRdb shows in-frame clones only, minus some. The sample lists 150,000 to 200,000 clones; 60% were seen once. The material sequenced was CD4+ T cells sorted from blood, taken at week 24, from a patient treated with tofacitinib. The receptors here all came from a human donor with alopecia areata. Both conserved end residues are part of each CDR3. A D gene is named only where the DNA matches it firmly. Part of the rows lack a size; the others show once, few, many or a class for expanded clones.

D gene	V gene	clone size	J gene	CDR3 DNA	CDR3 protein
TRBD1	TRBV7-9	.	TRBJ2-6	TGTGCCAGCAGCTTAGGGGACAGGCTTCTTGGTGGGGCCAACGTCCTGACTTTC	CASSLGDRLLGGANVLTF
.	TRBV18	.	TRBJ2-6	TGTGCCAGCCGCCCAGCGAGGTTTGGGGCCAACGTCCTGACTTTC	CASRPARFGANVLTF
TRBD1	TRBV27	.	TRBJ2-2	TGTGCCAGCAGGGTAGACAGGGGTAACACCGGGGAGCTGTTTTTT	CASRVDRGNTGELFF
.	TRBV11-1	many	TRBJ2-1	TGTGCCAGCTCCCGTAGGAGGAATAGCGGAACCTACAATGAGCAGTTCTTC	CASSRRRNSGTYNEQFF
.	TRBV7-2	.	TRBJ2-3	TGTGCCAGCAGCCCTACCCGGTGGGGGGCTAGCACAGATACGCAGTATTTT	CASSPTRWGASTDTQYF
.	TRBV7-3	few	TRBJ2-1	TGTGCCAGCAGCCCTTTTATGGCTCGTAGCTCCTACAATGAGCAGTTCTTC	CASSPFMARSSYNEQFF
TRBD2	TRBV7-3	few	TRBJ2-1	TGTGCCAGCAGCCCTGGACTAGCGGGATCTATTTACAATGAGCAGTTCTTC	CASSPGLAGSIYNEQFF
TRBD1	TRBV13	.	TRBJ1-2	TGTGCCAGCAGCTCCGCTGACAGGGGAGGGATCTATGGCTACACCTTC	CASSSADRGGIYGYTF
TRBD1	TRBV25-1	.	TRBJ2-1	TGTGCCAGCAGTAGGGACAGTCCCTACAATGAGCAGTTCTTC	CASSRDSPYNEQFF
.	TRBV23-1	few	TRBJ1-5	TGCGCCAGCATCCGGACACACCGGGAATTTAGAGGTAGCAATCAGCCCCAGCATTTT	CASIRTHREFRGSNQPQHF
.	TRBV5-1	.	TRBJ1-2	TGCGCCAGCAGCTTGAGCGGGGACGGCTACACCTTC	CASSLSGDGYTF
TRBD1	TRBV5-1	.	TRBJ1-1	TGCGCCAGCAGCCCCCGGGACAGTAACACTGAAGCTTTCTTT	CASSPRDSNTEAFF
.	TRBV15	once	TRBJ1-4	TGTGCCACCAGCAGAGGACTAAAGGAAAAACTGTTTTTT	CATSRGLKEKLFF
.	TRBV30	.	TRBJ2-1	TGTGCCTGGAGTGCTCAGTACCGGGACCCGGTGCTCTTC	CAWSAQYRDPVLF
.	TRBV7-7	.	TRBJ2-2	TGTGCCAGCAGCTTAGTACAGACCGGGGAGCTGTTTTTT	CASSLVQTGELFF
.	TRBV10-3	.	TRBJ1-5	TGTGCCATCAGTGACAGGGAAAATCAGCCCCAGCATTTT	CAISDRENQPQHF
.	TRBV10-3	.	TRBJ2-7	TGTGCCATCAGTGAGAGGGACGGATTCTACGAGCAGTACTTC	CAISERDGFYEQYF
.	TRBV29-1	once	TRBJ1-5	TGCAGCGCAGGGAATAGCAATCAGCCCCAGCATTTT	CSAGNSNQPQHF
.	TRBV2	.	TRBJ2-7	TGTGCCAGCAGTGAAGGAGGGGGGCGAGAGCAGTACTTC	CASSEGGGREQYF
.	TRBV4-3	.	TRBJ1-2	TGCGCCAGCAGCCAAGAGGCAGGGAGCCCGTTTAAGGGCTATGGCTACACCTTC	CASSQEAGSPFKGYGYTF
.	TRBV5-1	.	TRBJ1-1	TGCGCCAGCAGCTCCTCAGGGTTAACTGAAGCTTTCTTT	CASSSSGLTEAFF
TRBD1	TRBV13	once	TRBJ1-2	TGTGCCAGCAGCTTTTACACTCCAGGGGGGAGGGATGGCTACACCTTC	CASSFYTPGGRDGYTF
TRBD1	TRBV29-1	.	TRBJ1-5	TGCAGCGTCAGTACAGGGGTAGGCAATCAGCCCCAGCATTTT	CSVSTGVGNQPQHF
TRBD1	TRBV19	.	TRBJ1-2	TGTGCCAGTAGTACCAAAAGGGACAGAGGGTTCTATGGCTACACCTTC	CASSTKRDRGFYGYTF
.	TRBV13	.	TRBJ1-1	TGTGCCAGCAGCTTAGAGCAGGGGTCCACTGAAGCTTTCTTT	CASSLEQGSTEAFF
.	TRBV29-1	.	TRBJ2-6	TGCAGCGTTGAAGTTGGTGGGGCCAACGTCCTGACTTTC	CSVEVGGANVLTF
.	TRBV9	.	TRBJ2-7	TGTGCCAGCAGCCCTACCTCCAATTACGAGCAGTACTTC	CASSPTSNYEQYF
.	TRBV7-2	few	TRBJ2-7	TGTGCCAGCAGCTTAGGTCCGGAGTACGAGCAGTACTTC	CASSLGPEYEQYF
.	TRBV13	few	TRBJ2-1	TGTGCCAGCAGCTTCCTTATCCTACAGGGAAGTACTGAGCAGTTCTTC	CASSFLILQGSTEQFF
.	TRBV7-9	few	TRBJ1-1	TGTGCCAGCAGCTTATCTTCCACTACTGACGAAGCTTTCTTT	CASSLSSTTDEAFF
TRBD1	TRBV27	.	TRBJ2-1	TGTGCCAGCAGATTTGCCGGGACAGGCGTCAATGAGCAGTTCTTC	CASRFAGTGVNEQFF
.	TRBV29-1	.	TRBJ2-3	TGCAGCGAGAGACAGACCACAGATACGCAGTATTTT	CSERQTTDTQYF
.	TRBV25-1	few	TRBJ2-1	TGTGCCAGCAGTGAATACGGGGTATATGAGCAGTTCTTC	CASSEYGVYEQFF
.	TRBV5-1	.	TRBJ2-7	TGCGCCAGCAGCTTGACACAGTCGACCGAGCAGTACTTC	CASSLTQSTEQYF
.	TRBV5-1	once	TRBJ2-3	TGCGCCAGCAGCTCTCCAGGGTTGAGCACAGATACGCAGTATTTT	CASSSPGLSTDTQYF
.	TRBV6-5	.	TRBJ2-7	TGTGCCAGCAGTTATGATAGACTAGGCTACGAGCAGTACTTC	CASSYDRLGYEQYF
.	TRBV30	.	TRBJ2-5	TGTGCCTGGAGCAAGCCGGGACGCCTGCAAGAGACCCAGTACTTC	CAWSKPGRLQETQYF
.	TRBV29-1	.	TRBJ1-4	TGCAGCGGTGTGGATAATGAAAAACTGTTTTTT	CSGVDNEKLFF
TRBD1	TRBV7-2	few	TRBJ1-5	TGTGCCAGCAGCTTAGTGGGACAGAACAATCAGCCCCAGCATTTT	CASSLVGQNNQPQHF
.	TRBV6-5	few	TRBJ2-3	TGTGCCAGCAGCTGGGCGCAGGACACAGATACGCAGTATTTT	CASSWAQDTDTQYF
.	TRBV29-1	.	TRBJ1-1	TGCAGCGTTGCAGGGTTGAACACTGAAGCTTTCTTT	CSVAGLNTEAFF